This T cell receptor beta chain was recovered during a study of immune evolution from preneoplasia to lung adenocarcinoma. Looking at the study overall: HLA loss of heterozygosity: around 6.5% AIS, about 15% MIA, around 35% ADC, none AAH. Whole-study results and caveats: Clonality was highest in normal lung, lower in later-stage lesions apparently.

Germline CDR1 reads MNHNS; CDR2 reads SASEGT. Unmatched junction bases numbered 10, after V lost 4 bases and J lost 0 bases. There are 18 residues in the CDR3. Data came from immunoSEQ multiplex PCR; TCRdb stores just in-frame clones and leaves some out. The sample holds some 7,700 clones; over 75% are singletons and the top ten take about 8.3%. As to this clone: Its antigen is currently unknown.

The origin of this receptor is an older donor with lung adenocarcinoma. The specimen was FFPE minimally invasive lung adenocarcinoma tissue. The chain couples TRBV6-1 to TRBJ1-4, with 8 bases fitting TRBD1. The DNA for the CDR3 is TGTGCCAGCAGTGGTCGATGGACAGGGATTGCAACTAATGAAAAACTGTTTTTT. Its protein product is CASSGRWTGIATNEKLFF.